These 28 T cell receptor beta chains came from one sample sequenced in a study of blood T cell repertoires in COVID-19. Sequencing was performed with immunoSEQ multiplex PCR; in TCRdb, only in-frame clones are kept and a portion is missing. The sample has some 130,000 clones; approximately 85% are singletons. The sample comprised peripheral blood. These receptors originate from a human donor in a cohort sampled during active COVID-19.

The J gene is TRBJ2-1, the V gene TRBV2; 12 bases are shared with TRBD2. Trimming took 5 bases from V and 7 from J; bases not matched to a gene: 3. Per germline, CDR1 SNHLY and CDR2 FYNNEI. The CDR3 totals 14 residues. The CDR3 nucleotides read TGTGCCAGCAGTCTAGCGGGGGGGCCTAATGAGCAGTTCTTC. Translated, it gives CASSLAGGPNEQFF.

This chain uses TRBV3-1 (or the pseudogene TRBV3-2) with TRBJ1-2, with D tentatively TRBD1 (5 bases). The CDR3 sequence is 17 residues long. Per the germline V gene, CDR1 is LGHDT and CDR2 is YNNKEL (reference sequence). The germline V and J ends were trimmed by 4 bases and 4 bases, with 22 bases remaining between them. As DNA, the CDR3 is TGTGCCAGCAGCCGCGTGGGAGGCGGAGGGAGGGGCTATGGCTACACCTTC. Translated: CASSRVGGGGRGYGYTF.

The chain is built from TRBV7-2 and TRBJ2-1; D possibly corresponds to TRBD1 (5 bases). V was clipped by 8 bases and J by 6 bases, with 14 bases between them. Germline CDR1 reads SGHTA; CDR2 reads FQGNSA. The CDR3 has 13 amino acids. CDR3: CASSWNRFNEQFF. The CDR3 DNA is TGTGCCAGCTCCTGGAACAGGTTCAATGAGCAGTTCTTC.

This chain joins TRBV13 and TRBJ1-4; tentative D call: TRBD1 (5 bases). The germline V and J ends were trimmed by 2 bases and 10 bases, with 17 bases remaining between them. Germline V gives CDR1 PRHDT, CDR2 FYEKMQ (reference sequence). The CDR3 extends over 15 amino acids. CDR3 amino acids: CASSLNGAAVSKLFF. The CDR3, as DNA: TGTGCCAGCAGCTTAAATGGGGCAGCCGTTTCAAAACTGTTTTTT. Together with reference TRBV13 and TRBJ1-4, the CDR3 gives the full variable domain: AAGVIQSPRHLIKEKRETATLKCYPIPRHDTVYWYQQGPGQDPQFLISFYEKMQSDKGSIPDRFSAQQFSDYHSELNMSSLELGDSALYFCASSLNGAAVSKLFFGSGTQLSVL.

In its sample, this clone was seen a few times. The chain carries TRBV12-3 or TRBV12-4 and TRBJ1-1, with D possibly TRBD1 on 6 matching bases. The length of the CDR3 is 11 residues. V lost 5 bases and J lost 7, with 8 bases in between. The CDR3 nucleotides read TGTGCCAGCAGTGTACAGGGTGAAGCTTTCTTT. Translating it yields CASSVQGEAFF.

The J gene is TRBJ2-1, the V gene TRBV5-8, with 12 positions matching TRBD2. The V and J ends lost 4 bases and 3 bases, in that order; junction bases with no gene match: 5. The CDR3 sequence is 16 residues long. The germline V gene has CDR1 SGHTS and CDR2 YDEGEE. The chain's CDR3 is CASSQGLAGSYNEQFF. CDR3 coding DNA: TGTGCCAGCAGCCAAGGACTAGCGGGAAGCTACAATGAGCAGTTCTTC.

This rearrangement joins TRBV11-2 to TRBJ2-3; TRBD2 agrees at 11 bases. The V gene's germline CDR1 is SGHAT and CDR2 FQNNGV. This CDR3 has 19 amino acids. Germline trimming cut 8 bases from V and 0 bases from J; bases unmatched to any gene: 16. CDR3 protein: CASGMGGLAEWTSTDTQYF. CDR3 nucleotide sequence: TGTGCCAGCGGAATGGGGGGACTAGCGGAATGGACTAGCACAGATACGCAGTATTTT.

The chain combines TRBV25-1 with TRBJ2-6; perhaps TRBD2 as D (5 bases). The CDR3 consists of 17 residues. Deletions cut 2 bases from V and 1 base from J, with 12 bases between. Germline V lookup: CDR1 MGHDK, CDR2 SYGVNS. The CDR3 loop reads CASSEEGVKSGANVLTF. As DNA, the CDR3 is TGTGCCAGCAGTGAAGAGGGAGTAAAATCTGGGGCCAACGTCCTGACTTTC.

The chain combines TRBV9 with TRBJ2-7; D possibly corresponds to TRBD1 (5 bases). The CDR3 is 13 amino acids. Germline V CDR1 and CDR2: SGDLS, YYNGEE. Between the trimmed V and J ends, which lost 4 bases and 5 bases, there was a span of 13 bases. As DNA, the CDR3 is TGTGCCAGCAGCAAGCAGGGATGGGACGAGCAGTACTTC. Its protein is CASSKQGWDEQYF.

The chain has TRBV3-1 (or the pseudogene TRBV3-2) and TRBJ2-1, with TRBD2 identical over 7 bases. Germline lookup yields CDR1 LGHDT and CDR2 YNNKEL (reference sequence). Losses at the gene ends were 3 bases for V and 5 bases for J; bases not matched to a gene: 1. CDR3 length equals 13 residues. The CDR3 DNA follows: TGTGCCAGCAGCCAGGGACTAAACAATGAGCAGTTCTTC. Its protein is CASSQGLNNEQFF.

The genes are TRBV7-2 and TRBJ2-3; D perhaps matches TRBD2 (5 bases). The V gene's germline CDR1 is SGHTA and CDR2 FQGNSA. Deletions cut 2 bases from V and 6 bases from J, with 9 bases between. This CDR3 is built from 13 residues. CDR3 DNA sequence: TGTGCCAGCAGCTTATCGGGCGGGGATACGCAGTATTTT. Translation gives CASSLSGGDTQYF.

V is TRBV11-2 and J is TRBJ2-1, with 9 bases aligning to TRBD2. Germline V gene lookup returns CDR1 SGHAT and CDR2 FQNNGV. The V gene end was trimmed by 4 bases and the J gene end by 6 bases; junction bases not matched to a gene: 7. This CDR3 region has 15 residues. The CDR3 is CASSYPGLATNEQFF. The CDR3 DNA reads as TGTGCCAGCAGCTACCCGGGACTAGCTACCAATGAGCAGTTCTTC.

The chain has TRBV12-3 or TRBV12-4 and TRBJ2-7; D gene uncertain. The CDR3 consists of 12 residues. The V gene lost 5 bases and the J gene lost 5 bases, with 10 bases spanning the gap. The CDR3 DNA reads TGTGCCAGCAGTCCTCTGTCCGACGAGCAGTACTTC. It translates to CASSPLSDEQYF.

V gene TRBV30 combines with J gene TRBJ1-6, with D perhaps matching TRBD1 (6 bases). The CDR3 runs 15 residues. V gave up 8 bases and J gave up 2 bases, with 16 bases separating them. CDR1 and CDR2 (germline): GTSNPN, SVGIG (reference sequence). The CDR3 coding sequence is TGTGCCGGGGGGCGGGGGCACCCCTATAATTCACCCCTCCACTTT. Translated: CAGGRGHPYNSPLHF. Complete variable domain (other parts from reference TRBV30 and TRBJ1-6): SQTIHQWPATLVQPVGSPLSLECTVEGTSNPNLYWYRQAAGRGLQLLFYSVGIGQISSEVPQNLSASRPQDRQFILSSKKLLLSDSGFYLCAGGRGHPYNSPLHFGNGTRLTVT.

The chain uses TRBV10-3 and TRBJ1-1; D uncertain. CDR1 ENHRY and CDR2 SYGVKD come from the germline V gene. The V end was cut by 2 bases, the J end by 1 base, with 8 bases between. CDR3 length equals 14 residues. The CDR3 coding sequence is TGTGCCATCAGTGAGAGAGTTGGGAACACTGAAGCTTTCTTT. Amino acids: CAISERVGNTEAFF.

The chain employs TRBV20-1 and TRBJ1-2, with D tentatively TRBD1 (6 bases). This CDR3 comprises 11 residues. Germline V gene lookup returns CDR1 DFQATT and CDR2 SNEGSKA (reference sequence). V lost 6 bases and J 10 bases, leaving 15 bases between the germline ends. CDR3 sequence (DNA): TGCAGTGCGCCGGGACAAGGTGCCTACACCTTC. This translates into CSAPGQGAYTF.

The chain has TRBV7-2 and TRBJ2-3; the D is unclear. The CDR3 runs 15 residues. The V gene lost 1 base and the J gene lost 6 bases, with 14 bases spanning the gap. Looked up from germline, CDR1 is SGHTA and CDR2 is FQGNSA. CDR3 nucleotides: TGTGCCAGCAGCTTAGGTACGAGATCCAGGGATACGCAGTATTTT. It is translated as CASSLGTRSRDTQYF.

The rearrangement links TRBV2 to TRBJ1-5; D remains ambiguous. The CDR3 extends over 14 amino acids. Germline CDR1 reads SNHLY; CDR2 reads FYNNEI. Trimming removed 6 bases at V and 6 bases at J, with 15 bases between. The CDR3 DNA is TGTGCCAGCAGGAAGACTGCGGAGGGTCAGCCCCAGCATTTT. It translates to CASRKTAEGQPQHF.

V is TRBV16 and J is TRBJ1-3; no definite D call. The CDR3 runs 17 residues. Germline V gives CDR1 KGHSY, CDR2 FQNENV. Trimming removed 5 bases at V and 0 bases at J, with 17 bases between. CDR3 sequence (DNA): TGTGCCAGCAGCGGTAAATTGTGGAGGGACTCTGGAAACACCATATATTTT. Its protein product is CASSGKLWRDSGNTIYF.

V gene TRBV7-2 combines with J gene TRBJ2-2; D is undetermined. Trimming left V 2 bases short and J 3 bases short, with 7 bases between. The CDR3 spans 14 residues. Germline V CDR1 and CDR2: SGHTA, FQGNSA. The DNA for the CDR3 is TGTGCCAGCAGCTTAAGTAGCCACACCGGGGAGCTGTTTTTT. Its translation is CASSLSSHTGELFF.

V and J are TRBV6-5 and TRBJ2-1; 12 bases map to TRBD2. With V trimmed by 2 bases and J by 7 bases, 6 bases remained unmatched. Germline loops: CDR1 MNHEY, CDR2 SVGAGI. This CDR3 spans 16 amino acids. DNA of the CDR3: TGTGCCAGCAGTTACCCTCTAGCGGGGGGGCTGAATGAGCAGTTCTTC. Protein product: CASSYPLAGGLNEQFF.

The rearrangement uses TRBV12-3 or TRBV12-4 and TRBJ1-2, with 9 bases lining up with TRBD1. With V trimmed by 5 bases and J by 8 bases, 3 bases remained unmatched. The CDR3 is made up of 12 amino acids. The CDR3 here is CASSTGGLGYTF. The DNA of the CDR3 is TGTGCCAGCAGTACAGGGGGCTTAGGCTACACCTTC.

The CDR3 spells CSVEDDILGEKLFF. The DNA of the CDR3 is TGCAGCGTTGAAGACGACATACTGGGTGAAAAACTGTTTTTT. The rearrangement uses TRBV29-1 and TRBJ1-4; no definite D call. The CDR3 totals 14 residues. Germline lookup yields CDR1 SQVTM and CDR2 ANQGSEA. The germline V and J ends were trimmed by 0 bases and 7 bases, with 12 bases remaining between them.

The V gene is TRBV10-3, the J gene TRBJ1-2; D possibly corresponds to TRBD1 (5 bases). CDR1 is ENHRY and CDR2 is SYGVKD in the germline V gene. Trimming removed 4 bases at V and 7 bases at J, with 13 bases between. The CDR3 totals 13 residues. CDR3 region: CAISVTDIFGYTF. The DNA of the CDR3 is TGTGCCATCAGTGTGACAGATATCTTTGGCTACACCTTC.

CDR3 region: CASRQGAGQPQHF. CDR3 bases: TGTGCCAGTAGACAGGGGGCAGGTCAGCCCCAGCATTTT. The V gene is TRBV19, the J gene TRBJ1-5, with 9 bases fitting TRBD1. The CDR3 has 13 amino acids. V shed 6 bases, J shed 6 bases, and the junction held 3 bases outside the gene matches. Germline values: CDR1 LNHDA, CDR2 SQIVND (reference sequence).

This chain joins TRBV5-1 and TRBJ2-7, with 7 bases aligning to TRBD2. The V gene end was trimmed by 0 bases and the J gene end by 4 bases; junction bases not matched to a gene: 10. The CDR3 is 16 residues long. The germline V gene encodes CDR1 SGHRS and CDR2 YFSETQ. The CDR3 sequence: CASSLDPVLGGYEQYF. For the CDR3, the DNA is TGCGCCAGCAGCTTGGATCCGGTGCTCGGGGGGTACGAGCAGTACTTC. Full variable domain (rest looked up from reference TRBV5-1 and TRBJ2-7): KAGVTQTPRYLIKTRGQQVTLSCSPISGHRSVSWYQQTPGQGLQFLFEYFSETQRNKGNFPGRFSGRQFSNSRSEMNVSTLELGDSALYLCASSLDPVLGGYEQYFGPGTRLTVT.

The gene calls are TRBV6-2 or TRBV6-3 and TRBJ2-3; D call uncertain. CDR3 length: 14 amino acids. V lost 6 bases and J lost 0, with 10 bases in between. CDR1 and CDR2 (germline): MNHEY, SVGEGT. The CDR3 DNA follows: TGTGCCAGCAGCCCCCTACCTAGCACAGATACGCAGTATTTT. Protein product: CASSPLPSTDTQYF.

The chain uses TRBV6-2 or TRBV6-3 and TRBJ1-2; D is unresolved. The germline gives CDR1 MNHEY, CDR2 SVGEGT. V was pared by 6 bases and J by 4 bases, with 21 bases between. The CDR3 length is 16 residues. CDR3 in DNA: TGTGCCAGCAGCCCTACAAGGAGAGGGAGCCTCTATGGCTACACCTTC. It translates to CASSPTRRGSLYGYTF.